A selection of T cell receptor beta chains follows, all from one sample in a study of Ad26.COV2.S vaccination and SARS-CoV-2 variants. TCRdb's copy holds only in-frame clones and misses some; the assay was immunoSEQ multiplex PCR. This repertoire shows roughly 300,000 clones, about 87% found once; its top ten account for 6.4%. The material was peripheral blood, obtained in a trial of Ad26.COV2.S vaccine versus placebo. The source is a person between 18 and 65 years old who received the Ad26.COV2.S COVID-19 vaccine or a placebo. CDR3s leave out the opening cysteine and the closing phenylalanine or tryptophan. D genes are given only for firm matches.

TRBV7-9	TRBJ1-4	NA	ASSLVFHVTNEKLF
TRBV2	TRBJ1-2	TRBD1	ASSEGRGRNYGYT
TRBV18	TRBJ2-2	NA	ASSSLPSPMAGELF
TRBV7-6	TRBJ1-5	NA	ASSLSLDQPQH
TRBV19	TRBJ1-1	NA	ASSKPPPNTEAF
TRBV5-4	TRBJ2-6	NA	ASSSPLSGANVLT
TRBV3-1/TRBV3-2	TRBJ2-6	NA	ASSQHSGANVLT
TRBV27	TRBJ2-1	TRBD2	ASSLGAGSESFGSYNEQF
TRBV7-2	TRBJ2-7	TRBD1	ASSLAPGQGRGEQY
TRBV7-2	TRBJ1-1	NA	ASSPLPAGEAF
TRBV15	TRBJ1-1	NA	ATSRPGGGTEAF
TRBV19	TRBJ2-7	NA	ASSIGPSYEQY
TRBV5-4	TRBJ2-1	NA	ASSFLVPKNNEQF
TRBV7-9	TRBJ2-2	TRBD2	ASSLVYLGAGGRTGELF
TRBV7-2	TRBJ1-5	NA	ASSLVSNQPQH
TRBV7-9	TRBJ1-6	TRBD1	ASSTETGGNSPLH
TRBV11-1	TRBJ2-3	TRBD2	ASSLGSSGRGDTQY
TRBV7-2	TRBJ2-7	NA	ASSPGQGYEQY
TRBV7-9	TRBJ1-1	NA	ASSLESRGTEAF
TRBV9	TRBJ1-3	TRBD1	ASTPGQGENTIY
TRBV5-1	TRBJ1-1	TRBD1	ASSPREGDSANF
TRBV19	TRBJ1-6	NA	ASRRPAGNSPLH
TRBV5-1	TRBJ2-3	NA	ASSLGTLADTQY
TRBV9	TRBJ2-1	TRBD2	ASSVATREVDNEQF
TRBV4-1	TRBJ2-2	NA	ASSLVRGNTGELF
TRBV2	TRBJ1-5	NA	ASTQDSGSNQPQH
TRBV7-2	TRBJ1-1	NA	ASSLVTHPEAF
TRBV25-1	TRBJ1-1	NA	ASSDGSTNTEAF
TRBV11-2	TRBJ2-1	NA	ASSSQRADNEQF
TRBV7-3	TRBJ1-2	NA	ASGTRTNYGYT
TRBV18	TRBJ2-7	TRBD1	ASSPGQGRSYEQY
TRBV5-5	TRBJ2-7	TRBD1	ASSLAGTDNYEQY
TRBV7-6	TRBJ2-3	TRBD1	ASSLAVRTGATTDTQY
TRBV6-6	TRBJ1-1	NA	ASSPRQQNTEAF
TRBV11-2	TRBJ2-7	NA	ASSLRPYEQY
TRBV10-3	TRBJ2-7	NA	AISEGAGPPPYEQY
TRBV28	TRBJ2-5	NA	ASSFAGWETQY